The source of this T cell receptor beta chain is a study of blood T cell repertoires in COVID-19. As processed by the authors: Estimated nucleated cell counts came from reference gene primer amplification. Clones were sequenced by immunoSEQ multiplex PCR, and TCRdb holds only the in-frame ones, with some missing. V, J and clone size reflect that table, while D and trimming were determined from the DNA. Found here are 210,000 or so clones, 83% of them singletons; the top ten hold roughly 1.2%. The CDR3 runs 15 residues. With V trimmed by 3 bases and J by 8 bases, 4 bases remained unmatched. Germline lookup yields CDR1 MDHEN and CDR2 SYDVKM.

This chain links TRBV28 with TRBJ2-1, with TRBD2 matching over 13 bases. The receptor's source is a woman younger than 45 with COVID-19, enrolled during active disease. The material sequenced was peripheral blood. CDR3 in DNA: TGTGCCAGCAGTTTCCCGACTAGCGGGAGGCATGAGCAGTTCTTC. Translation: CASSFPTSGRHEQFF. Based on the CDR3 plus reference TRBV28 and TRBJ2-1, the full variable domain is DVKVTQSSRYLVKRTGEKVFLECVQDMDHENMFWYRQDPGLGLRLIYFSYDVKMKEKGDIPEGYSVSREKKERFSLILESASTNQTSMYLCASSFPTSGRHEQFFGPGTRLTVL.